Reported below is one TCR beta chain. One end of the junction is discordant with germline, which a read error may explain. Patients included in sequencing had previously demonstrated CD8+CD57+ cell expansion by flow cytometry. Among the patients, all had severe acquired aplastic anemia. The CDR3 runs 15 residues. The V gene's germline CDR1 is LNHDA and CDR2 SQIVND (reference sequence). The source of the sample is a study of CD8+CD57+ T cells in acquired aplastic anemia. Researchers used genomic DNA as the template to profile TCR beta VDJ and CDR3. TCRdb re-called the reads with MiXCR, one entry per CDR3 protein. The table has some 140,000 distinct CDR3 sequences, around half seen once.

This clonotype originated in a human donor with aplastic anemia. The chain employs TRBV19 and TRBJ1-5; D not resolved. The specimen sequenced was sorted CD4+, CD8+, or CD8+CD57+ T cells (not recorded which) from PBMCs. The CDR3 bases are TGTGCCAGTAGTATAGCGGACGGATACAATCGGCCCCAGCATTTT. It specifies CASSIADGYNRPQHF. Variable domain in full (rest from reference TRBV19 and TRBJ1-5): DGGITQSPKYLFRKEGQNVTLSCEQNLNHDAMYWYRQDPGQGLRLIYYSQIVNDFQKGDIAEGYSVSREKKESFPLTVTSAQKNPTAFYLCASSIADGYNRPQHFGDGTRLSIL.